The 3 T cell receptor beta chains in this list originate from one sample, sequenced in a study of blood T cells in healthy people across ages. A second 7 to 11 cycle PCR used barcoded and J-beta primers. One entry per CDR3 protein, called by TCRdb with MiXCR from the 5' RACE reads. The sample holds hundreds of thousands of distinct CDR3 sequences; roughly 58% are singletons and the top ten take over 30%. The source material was blood. These receptors all come from a man aged 60 to 69 in good health.

The gene calls are TRBV10-3 and TRBJ1-2; tentative D call: TRBD1 (5 bases). Germline assignment: CDR1 ENHRY and CDR2 SYGVKD. CDR3 length: 13 amino acids. Trimming pared 7 bases from V and 0 bases from J, leaving 9 bases between. The DNA of the CDR3 is TGTGCCATCAAGCCGGGGCCTAACTATGGCTACACCTTC. Its translation: CAIKPGPNYGYTF.

The J gene is TRBJ2-7, the V gene TRBV6-1; possible D gene TRBD1, 6 bases. V gave up 8 bases and J gave up 7 bases, with 21 bases separating them. From germline, CDR1 is MNHNS and CDR2 SASEGT. This CDR3 has 14 residues. The CDR3 DNA follows: TGTGCCAGCCTTGTTGGACAGTCGATGAGGGAGCAGTACTTC. Protein sequence: CASLVGQSMREQYF.

In this sample, this clonotype turned up a few times. J is TRBJ2-1 and V is TRBV7-2, with TRBD1 matching over 7 bases. The germline CDR1 and CDR2 sequences are SGHTA and FQGNSA. The junction had 14 bases not matched to a gene; V was cut back by 5 bases and J by 4 bases. The CDR3 is 17 amino acids. The CDR3, as DNA: TGTGCCAGCAGCCCGTATCCTCGACAGGGTGGGTACAATGAGCAGTTCTTC. Translation gives CASSPYPRQGGYNEQFF.